These T cell receptor beta chains were read from a single sample in a study of blood T cells in healthy people across ages. A single record per CDR3 protein comes from TCRdb applying MiXCR to the 5' RACE reads. The sample includes about 930,000 distinct CDR3 sequences, approximately 32% of them seen just once. This same sample was also part of a study on T cells of mothers and their children.

Sequencing was performed on blood. Receptors originate from a woman aged 40-49 years in good health. CDR3s include the opening cysteine and the closing phenylalanine or tryptophan. Fields, in order: clone size, V gene, J gene, D gene, CDR3 DNA, CDR3 protein. A D gene is named only where the DNA matches it firmly. Size values are once, few and many counts, or a class for expanded clones, and some rows have none.

NA,TRBV3-1,TRBJ1-6,NA,TGTGCCAGCAGATTCGGATCAGGGGAAACCCTCCACTTT,CASRFGSGETLHF
NA,TRBV11-2,TRBJ2-1,TRBD1,TGTGCCAGCAGCTTAGATCAGCAGGGGGCGATTAGGAATGAGCAGTTCTTC,CASSLDQQGAIRNEQFF
NA,TRBV24-1,TRBJ2-7,NA,TGTGCCACCAGTGATGCAACAGGGACCGGGGAGTACTTC,CATSDATGTGEYF
NA,TRBV29-1,TRBJ2-5,TRBD1,TGCAGCGTGGGGGACAGGGGGCAGGAGACCCAGTACTTC,CSVGDRGQETQYF
NA,TRBV11-2,TRBJ2-1,TRBD2,TGTACCAGCAGCTTAGTCCCAACTAGCGGGAGGGCTTCTGAGCAGTTCTTC,CTSSLVPTSGRASEQFF
few,TRBV25-1,TRBJ1-1,NA,TGTGCCAGCAGTGTGGGCAGCTTGAGTATAAAGTGGAACACTGAAGCTTTCTTT,CASSVGSLSIKWNTEAFF
NA,TRBV2,TRBJ1-6,TRBD1,TGTGCCAGCATCAAATCACCGACGGACAGGCTTAATTCACCCCTCCACTTT,CASIKSPTDRLNSPLHF
NA,TRBV20-1,TRBJ2-1,NA,TGCAGTGCTACCCGGGAAAACGTGGTCAATGAGCAGTTCTTC,CSATRENVVNEQFF
many,TRBV20-1,TRBJ1-2,NA,TGCAGTGCGCCCGAAAGGGGCCAGTATGGCTACACCTTC,CSAPERGQYGYTF
NA,TRBV7-9,TRBJ2-7,NA,TGTGCCAGCAGCTTAACTGTCTCTACTCGGGACTACGAGCAGTACTTC,CASSLTVSTRDYEQYF
few,TRBV5-1,TRBJ2-2,NA,TGCGCCAGCAGCTTATCGGAGACAATGAACACCGGGGAGCTGTTTTTT,CASSLSETMNTGELFF
few,TRBV24-1,TRBJ2-3,TRBD2,TGTGCCACCAGTGAGAGGGGACTAGCGGACCAAGGGGGAGATACGCAGTATTTT,CATSERGLADQGGDTQYF
NA,TRBV2,TRBJ1-2,TRBD1,TGTGCCAGCAAGGGTTTAGGGACAGGGGAAACCCACTATGGCTACACCTTC,CASKGLGTGETHYGYTF
many,TRBV6-1,TRBJ2-6,NA,TGTGCCAGCAGTGACGAGGGGTACAGGACTACTGGGGCCAACGTCCTGACTTTC,CASSDEGYRTTGANVLTF
NA,TRBV3-1,TRBJ2-3,TRBD2,TGTGCCAGCAGCCAAGAGAGGACTAGTGGAGATACGCAGTATTTT,CASSQERTSGDTQYF
NA,TRBV5-1,TRBJ1-6,NA,TGCGCCAGCAGCTTTTTTGTACGGACTTATAATTCACCCCTCCACTTT,CASSFFVRTYNSPLHF
NA,TRBV24-1,TRBJ1-5,NA,TGTGCCACCAGTGATATCGGACAGCCCCAGCATTTT,CATSDIGQPQHF
NA,TRBV28,TRBJ2-3,NA,TGTGCCAGCAGTCCCCCGCGGGGCAGCAGAGATACGCAGTATTTT,CASSPPRGSRDTQYF
NA,TRBV29-1,TRBJ1-1,NA,TGCAGCGTTTTTCCGGGACGGGGGAACACTGAAGCTTACTTT,CSVFPGRGNTEAYF
many,TRBV10-2,TRBJ2-7,TRBD1,TGCGCCAGCAGTGTTACCGGTTACAGGGGTTACGAGCAGTACTTC,CASSVTGYRGYEQYF
NA,TRBV15,TRBJ2-5,NA,TGTGCCACCAGCAGAGAGGCTCGTCAAGAGACCCAGTACTTC,CATSREARQETQYF